This T cell receptor (beta chain) was profiled in a study of vaccination and CD4 T cells after COVID-19. Study information: Overlapping peptides of the spike proteins of SARS-CoV-2, HCoV-NL63, HCoV-OC43 and HCoV-229E were used for cell stimulation.

Study results and limitations: A comparatively limited set of convalescent patients was examined, with no early post-infection timepoints. Convalescent patients' clones that were vaccine-specific were spike mono-reactive in 304 of 307 cases.

An Oncomine TCR Beta short-read assay was used to sequence the DNA from cultured CD4+ T cells. TCRdb ran MiXCR on the PCR reads and lists one entry per CDR3 protein. The sample includes some 15,000 distinct CDR3 sequences, about three fifths of them seen just once. This CDR3 comprises 13 residues. Germline CDR1 is SEHNR and CDR2 is FQNEAQ (reference sequence). Trimming stripped 1 base from V and 1 base from J, with 2 bases between. Concerning this clonotype: Its target is not known.

This sample's treatment: roughly 10-day PBMC culture with coronavirus spike peptide pools or control peptides (ViraFEST assay). Sequenced sample: CD4+ T cells from blood, cultured in vitro. The V and J genes are TRBV7-9 and TRBJ1-5; D is unclear. This receptor was identified in a human donor who had recovered from COVID-19. As DNA, the CDR3 is TGTGCCAGCAGCTTAGACAGCAATCAGCCCCAGCATTTT. Translated, it gives CASSLDSNQPQHF.